This TCR beta chain is from a study of cytomegalovirus exposure and HLA in healthy donors. Study at large: As an earlier analysis found, roughly 180 million T cells yielded 90 million to 140 million unique TCR beta sequences.

PCR used 60 Vbeta primers and 13 Jbeta primers. Sequenced by immunoSEQ multiplex PCR; TCRdb stores in-frame clones only, minus some. The profile shows around 140,000 clones, about 74% of them singletons. In the case of this clone: Its antigen remains unknown.

The ends lost 6 bases at V and 5 bases at J; junction bases unmatched: 1. Looked up from germline, CDR1 is LNHDA and CDR2 is SQIVND (reference sequence). The CDR3 has 11 residues. Study-wide points: Analysis was performed later, and it showed HLA-associated TCR beta chains to be more clonally expanded than equally common others. One later analysis reportedly identified an Asian-associated ancestry cluster that showed fewer N-insertions than the approximately 600-donor mean.

The receptor comes from a woman aged 55-70 years in good health and CMV-seronegative. Sequenced input: PBMCs. The rearrangement joins TRBV19 to TRBJ2-7; 7 bases are a match to TRBD2. The CDR3 is CASRLADEQYF. The CDR3 DNA follows: TGTGCCAGTAGGCTAGCGGACGAGCAGTACTTC.